This paragraph covers one TCR beta chain sequence. Germline and junction disagree at one end, which may indicate a read error. The CDR3 is 16 amino acids. Per the germline V gene, CDR1 is PRHDT and CDR2 is FYEKMQ (reference sequence). With 10%, 30% or 50% of RNA, roughly 18,000 to 1,100,000 naive CD8 T cells were sequenced. CD8+CD4-CCR7+CD45RA+ cells were sorted as naive CD8 T cells. The sample is drawn from a study of molecular identifiers for immune sequencing clone quantification. Bulk TCR libraries were made with methods that had been previously described and with listed TCR primers. TCRdb independently ran MiXCR on the PCR reads; one entry per CDR3 protein. In the table there are about 630,000 distinct CDR3 sequences, 25% of which are singletons.

This clonotype originated in a human donor in good health. Some libraries in this study had Jurkat cell RNA spiked in. V and J are TRBV13 and TRBJ1-2; 10 positions match TRBD1. What was sequenced was naive CD8+ T cells from blood, with Jurkat cell RNA spiked in. Subset defined: FACS-sorted CD8+CD4-CCR7+CD45RA+ naive T cells. In DNA, the CDR3 is TGTGCCAGCACCTTAGCCGACAGGGGGCGGAACTATGGCTACACCTTC. Its protein is CASTLADRGRNYGYTF.